Sequencing of this TCR beta chain was carried out in a study of blood T cell repertoires in COVID-19. Per the study methods: Nucleated cell number was recorded as an estimate derived from reference gene primer amplification. The repertoire was sequenced with immunoSEQ multiplex PCR; TCRdb's copy has only in-frame clones and lacks some. For V, J and clone size, that table is used; D and trimming come from the DNA. The data hold 320,000 or so clones, with about nine tenths observed a single time. The CDR3 contains 15 residues. V lost 5 bases, J lost 3 bases, and 14 bases lay in between. Per the germline V gene, CDR1 is LNHDA and CDR2 is SQIVND (reference sequence). Symptom resolution, clearance, or two negative PCRs marked the recovered donors of Cohort 3.

This sequence was found in a man aged 55 to 69 who had recovered from COVID-19. The rearrangement joins TRBV19 to TRBJ2-1, with D maybe TRBD2 (6 bases). Sequenced material: PBMCs or T cells enriched from blood (not recorded which). The CDR3 spells CASSPHGTLYNEQFF. The CDR3 nucleotides read TGTGCCAGTAGTCCTCATGGGACTCTCTACAATGAGCAGTTCTTC.